The source of this T cell receptor beta chain is a study of shared clonotypes between healthy human individuals. The genomic DNA of each subset was split evenly across several immunoSEQ plates. Here immunoSEQ multiplex PCR was the method, and the copy in TCRdb shows in-frame clones only, minus some. The repertoire has some 490,000 clones, around 73% of them found once; the top ten carry about 12%. Per germline, CDR1 SGHRS and CDR2 YFSETQ. V gave up 4 bases and J gave up 5 bases, with 6 bases separating them. CDR3 size: 11 residues. The clonotype originates from a woman in her forties in good health. Some clones in this sample may be carry-over from other donors' samples. The V gene is TRBV5-1, the J gene TRBJ1-1; D is unclear. The sample comprised PBMCs. The CDR3 loop reads CASSAGTEAFF. The CDR3 DNA sequence: TGCGCCAGCAGCGCGGGGACTGAAGCTTTCTTT.